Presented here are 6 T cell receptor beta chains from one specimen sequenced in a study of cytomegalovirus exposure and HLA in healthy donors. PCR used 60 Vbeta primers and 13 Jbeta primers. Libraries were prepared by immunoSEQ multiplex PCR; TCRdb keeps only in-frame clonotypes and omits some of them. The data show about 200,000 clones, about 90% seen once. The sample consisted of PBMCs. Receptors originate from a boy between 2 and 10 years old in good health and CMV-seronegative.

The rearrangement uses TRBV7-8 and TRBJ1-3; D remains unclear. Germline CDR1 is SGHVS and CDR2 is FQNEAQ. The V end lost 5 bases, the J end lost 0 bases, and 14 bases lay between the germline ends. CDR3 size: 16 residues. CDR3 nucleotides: TGTGCCAGCAGCCTTTTCCGGGAACCCTCTGGAAACACCATATATTTT. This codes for CASSLFREPSGNTIYF.

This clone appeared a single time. CDR3 loop: CASSPTPSGATDTQYF. The CDR3 nucleotides are TGTGCCAGCTCACCGACCCCTAGCGGGGCCACAGATACGCAGTATTTT. The rearrangement uses TRBV18 and TRBJ2-3, with TRBD2 matching 9 bases. Germline V gene lookup returns CDR1 KGHSH and CDR2 LQKENI. The junction had 6 bases not matched to a gene; V was cut back by 3 bases and J by 2 bases. This CDR3 is built from 16 residues.

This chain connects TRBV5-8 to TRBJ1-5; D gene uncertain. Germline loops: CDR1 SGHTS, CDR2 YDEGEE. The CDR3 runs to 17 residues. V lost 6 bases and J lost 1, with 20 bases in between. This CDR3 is CASTRDGLAGSNQPQHF. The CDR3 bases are TGTGCCAGCACCAGAGACGGTCTGGCGGGAAGCAATCAGCCCCAGCATTTT.

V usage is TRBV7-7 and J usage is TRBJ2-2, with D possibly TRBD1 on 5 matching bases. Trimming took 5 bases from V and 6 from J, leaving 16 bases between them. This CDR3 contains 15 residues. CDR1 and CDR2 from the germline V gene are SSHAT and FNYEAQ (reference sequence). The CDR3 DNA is TGTGCCAGCAGCGCCCGGGTGGGGCCAGCCGGGGAGCTGTTTTTT. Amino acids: CASSARVGPAGELFF.

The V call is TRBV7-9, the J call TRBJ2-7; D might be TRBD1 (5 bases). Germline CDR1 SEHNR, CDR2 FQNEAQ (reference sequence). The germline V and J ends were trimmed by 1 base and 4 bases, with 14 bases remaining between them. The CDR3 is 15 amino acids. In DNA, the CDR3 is TGTGCCAGCAGCTTAGTCGCAGCAGGGAAGTACGAGCAGTACTTC. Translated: CASSLVAAGKYEQYF.

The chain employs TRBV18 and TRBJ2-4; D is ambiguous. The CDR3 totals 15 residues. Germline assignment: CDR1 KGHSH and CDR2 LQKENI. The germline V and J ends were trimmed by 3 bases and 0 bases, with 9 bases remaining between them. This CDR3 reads CASSPPTLAKNIQYF. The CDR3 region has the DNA TGTGCCAGCTCACCCCCGACTCTAGCCAAAAACATTCAGTACTTC.